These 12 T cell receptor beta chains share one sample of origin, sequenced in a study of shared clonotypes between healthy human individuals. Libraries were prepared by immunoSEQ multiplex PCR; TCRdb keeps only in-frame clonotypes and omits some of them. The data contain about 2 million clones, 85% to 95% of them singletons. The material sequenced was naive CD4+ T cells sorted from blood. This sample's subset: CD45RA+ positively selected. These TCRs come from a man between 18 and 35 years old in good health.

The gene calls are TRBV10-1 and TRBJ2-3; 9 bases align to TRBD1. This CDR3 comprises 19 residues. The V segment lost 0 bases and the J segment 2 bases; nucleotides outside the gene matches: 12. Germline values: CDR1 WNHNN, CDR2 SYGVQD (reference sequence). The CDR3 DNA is TGCGCCAGCAGTGAGTCAAGGACAGGGGCCTCCGGCCCCACAGATACGCAGTATTTT. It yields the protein CASSESRTGASGPTDTQYF.

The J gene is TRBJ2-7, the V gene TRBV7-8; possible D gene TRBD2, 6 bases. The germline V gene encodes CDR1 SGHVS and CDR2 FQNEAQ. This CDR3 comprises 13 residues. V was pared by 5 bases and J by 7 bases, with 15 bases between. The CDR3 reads CASSPRGAGEQYF. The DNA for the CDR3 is TGTGCCAGCAGCCCGCGGGGTGCGGGGGAGCAGTACTTC.

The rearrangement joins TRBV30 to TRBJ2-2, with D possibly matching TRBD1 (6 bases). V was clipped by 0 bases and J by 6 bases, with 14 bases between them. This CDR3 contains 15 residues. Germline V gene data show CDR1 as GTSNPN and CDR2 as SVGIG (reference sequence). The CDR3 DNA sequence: TGTGCCTGGAGTGTACGCCCAGGGGCAGCCGGGGAGCTGTTTTTT. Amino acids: CAWSVRPGAAGELFF.

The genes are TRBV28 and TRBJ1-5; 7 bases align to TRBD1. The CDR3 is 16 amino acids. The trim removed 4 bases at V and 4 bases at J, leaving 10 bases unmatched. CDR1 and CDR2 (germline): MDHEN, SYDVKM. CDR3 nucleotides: TGTGCCAGCAGTTCCCCGGCAGGGGGATCAAATCAGCCCCAGCATTTT. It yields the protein CASSSPAGGSNQPQHF.

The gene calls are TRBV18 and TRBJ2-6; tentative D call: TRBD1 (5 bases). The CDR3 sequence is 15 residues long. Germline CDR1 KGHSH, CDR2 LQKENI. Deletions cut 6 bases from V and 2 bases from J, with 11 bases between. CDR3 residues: CASSEGVAGANVLTF. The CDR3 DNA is TGTGCCAGCTCCGAAGGGGTCGCTGGGGCCAACGTCCTGACTTTC.

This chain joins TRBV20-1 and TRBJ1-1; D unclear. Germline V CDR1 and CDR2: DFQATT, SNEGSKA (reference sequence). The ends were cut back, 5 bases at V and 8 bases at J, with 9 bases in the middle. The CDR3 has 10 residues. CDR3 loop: CSADIIEAFF. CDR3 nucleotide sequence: TGCAGTGCTGATATTATAGAAGCTTTCTTT.

CDR3 protein: CASSQRNDSYNEQFF. CDR3 DNA: TGCGCCAGCAGCCAGCGGAACGATTCCTACAATGAGCAGTTCTTC. The chain uses TRBV4-1 and TRBJ2-1; D remains ambiguous. The CDR3 runs to 15 residues. V lost 3 bases and J 1 base, leaving 10 bases between the germline ends. In germline, CDR1 is MGHRA, CDR2 YSYEKL.

The CDR3 sequence is CAWSVGGALGNTIYF. The DNA of the CDR3 is TGTGCCTGGAGTGTCGGGGGAGCGCTTGGAAACACCATATATTTT. This sequence joins TRBV30 and TRBJ1-3; possible D gene TRBD1, 5 bases. Deletions cut 0 bases from V and 3 bases from J, with 12 bases between. The CDR3 loop spans 15 amino acids. Germline V gene lookup returns CDR1 GTSNPN and CDR2 SVGIG (reference sequence).

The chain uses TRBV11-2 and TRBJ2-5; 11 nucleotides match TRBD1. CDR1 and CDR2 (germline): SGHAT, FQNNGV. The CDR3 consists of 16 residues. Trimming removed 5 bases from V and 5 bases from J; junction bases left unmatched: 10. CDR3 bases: TGTGCCAGCAGCCCTGGGACAGGGGGGCGAGGGGAGACCCAGTACTTC. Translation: CASSPGTGGRGETQYF.

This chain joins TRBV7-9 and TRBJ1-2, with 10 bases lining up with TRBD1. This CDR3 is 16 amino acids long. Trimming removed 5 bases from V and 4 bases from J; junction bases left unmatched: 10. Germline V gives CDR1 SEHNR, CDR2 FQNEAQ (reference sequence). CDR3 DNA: TGTGCCAGCAGCCCTAGACAGGGGGCGCTTCCCTATGGCTACACCTTC. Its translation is CASSPRQGALPYGYTF.

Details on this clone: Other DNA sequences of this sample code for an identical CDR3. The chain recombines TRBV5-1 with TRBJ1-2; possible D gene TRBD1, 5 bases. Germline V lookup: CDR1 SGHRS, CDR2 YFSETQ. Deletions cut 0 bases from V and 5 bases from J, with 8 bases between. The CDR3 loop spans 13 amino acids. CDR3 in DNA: TGCGCCAGCAGCTTGGAGGCAGGGTATGGCTACACCTTC. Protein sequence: CASSLEAGYGYTF. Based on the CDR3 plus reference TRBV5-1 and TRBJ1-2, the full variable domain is KAGVTQTPRYLIKTRGQQVTLSCSPISGHRSVSWYQQTPGQGLQFLFEYFSETQRNKGNFPGRFSGRQFSNSRSEMNVSTLELGDSALYLCASSLEAGYGYTFGSGTRLTVV.

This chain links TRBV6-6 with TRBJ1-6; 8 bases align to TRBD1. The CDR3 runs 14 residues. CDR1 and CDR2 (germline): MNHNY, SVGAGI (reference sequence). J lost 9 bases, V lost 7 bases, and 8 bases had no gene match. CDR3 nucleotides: TGTGCCAGCATGGACAGGGCTTCGAGTTCACCCCTCCACTTT. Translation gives CASMDRASSSPLHF.